This T cell receptor (beta chain) originates from a study of T cell responses to AZD1222 COVID-19 vaccine. Some clones are missing from TCRdb's copy, which holds only in-frame ones; the method was immunoSEQ multiplex PCR. The data contain fewer than 90,000 clones, about nine tenths of them singletons. Between the trimmed V and J ends, which lost 4 bases and 2 bases, there was a span of 11 bases. This CDR3 has 15 residues. CDR1 and CDR2 (germline): SGHAT, FQDESV (reference sequence). The study pooled second doses at about 4 or about 12 weeks. In the case of this clone: The target antigen is unknown.

Findings and caveats of the study: Most donors were white British, females outnumbered males, and clonal diversity was possibly underestimated. Spike-specific TCR breadth and depth grew following two AZD1222 doses.

The rearrangement joins TRBV11-1 to TRBJ1-4; no clear D. This sequence was found in an adult who received the AZD1222 COVID-19 vaccine. This specimen consisted of peripheral blood, obtained 28 days after the second AZD1222 dose. The CDR3 bases are TGTGCCAGCAGCTCGGCGGCAGCCACTAATGAAAAACTGTTTTTT. Translated: CASSSAAATNEKLFF.